These 22 T cell receptor beta chains originate from one sample sequenced in a study of metastatic and nonmetastatic thyroid tumors. TCRdb called clones again from the PCR reads with MiXCR. This repertoire shows roughly 12,000 clones, 27% found once; its top ten account for around 21%. Thyroid surgery was performed in patients who had received no treatment beforehand. The sample taken for sequencing was tumor tissue. These receptors came from a female donor with papillary thyroid cancer or a benign thyroid nodule (not recorded which). Some clones in this sample may be carry-over from other donors' samples.

This clone was picked up a small number of times. The chain uses TRBV2 and TRBJ2-3; 8 nucleotides match TRBD2. Germline CDR1 SNHLY, CDR2 FYNNEI. The CDR3 extends over 20 amino acids. The V segment lost 5 bases and the J segment 4 bases; nucleotides outside the gene matches: 23. The DNA for the CDR3 is TGTGCCAGCAGTCAAACCGCGATTCTTGGACTAGCCGGGGAGTCAGATACGCAGTATTTT. It yields the protein CASSQTAILGLAGESDTQYF.

The chain uses TRBV13 and TRBJ2-4; TRBD1 aligns across 11 bases. Per germline, CDR1 PRHDT and CDR2 FYEKMQ (reference sequence). Losses at the gene ends were 5 bases for V and 0 bases for J; bases not matched to a gene: 6. The CDR3 consists of 17 residues. The CDR3 region is CASSVPGQGAAKNIQYF. The CDR3 bases are TGTGCCAGCAGCGTACCCGGACAGGGGGCAGCCAAAAACATTCAGTACTTC.

By share, this clone counts as medium-sized. The rearrangement uses TRBV5-8 and TRBJ1-5; TRBD1 agrees at 8 bases. Germline V gives CDR1 SGHTS, CDR2 YDEGEE. V lost 0 bases to trimming and J lost 10 bases; unmatched junction nucleotides: 6. The CDR3 has 14 amino acids. DNA of the CDR3: TGTGCCAGCAGCTTGGGACAGGGGCCCTTACCCCAGCATTTT. It encodes CASSLGQGPLPQHF.

The gene calls are TRBV27 and TRBJ1-2; D remains unclear. This CDR3 contains 14 residues. V was clipped by 3 bases and J by 3 bases, with 11 bases between them. The V gene's germline CDR1 is MNHEY and CDR2 SMNVEV (reference sequence). CDR3 DNA: TGTGCCAGCAGTTTGGATGGTGATTACTATGGCTACACCTTC. It specifies CASSLDGDYYGYTF.

This clone is medium-sized. This chain links TRBV20-1 with TRBJ2-7, with 12 positions matching TRBD1. V trimming: 6 bases; J trimming: 6 bases; junction bases outside the gene matches: 6. The germline V gene encodes CDR1 DFQATT and CDR2 SNEGSKA (reference sequence). The CDR3 loop spans 13 amino acids. CDR3 amino acids: CSAKGQGAGEQYV. The CDR3, as DNA: TGCAGTGCAAAGGGACAGGGGGCGGGCGAGCAGTACGTC.

The V gene is TRBV11-1, the J gene TRBJ2-1; 10 nucleotides align to TRBD2. The CDR3 is 17 residues long. V dropped 5 bases and J dropped 8; count of bases not matched to a gene: 15. Germline CDR1 SGHAT, CDR2 FQDESV (reference sequence). The CDR3, as DNA: TGTGCCAGCAGCCCCCCTCGCGGACTAGCGGCCTTGGATGAGCAGTTCTTC. Its translation: CASSPPRGLAALDEQFF.

This clone showed up many times. V is TRBV28 and J is TRBJ1-2; D not certain. This CDR3 spans 13 amino acids. Germline CDR1 MDHEN, CDR2 SYDVKM. V lost 6 bases to trimming and J lost 2 bases, with 10 bases between them. Here the CDR3 reads CASSSTTNYGYTF. The CDR3 DNA sequence: TGTGCCAGCAGCTCGACCACGAACTATGGCTACACCTTC.

This clone was found once. This sequence joins TRBV7-3 and TRBJ2-7; the D gene is possibly TRBD1 (6 bases). Per germline, CDR1 SGHTA and CDR2 FQGTGA. V shed 2 bases and J shed 3 bases, with 14 bases lying between them. This CDR3 is built from 15 residues. CDR3 nucleotides: TGTGCCAGCAGCTTATCCAGACAGGAGAGCTACGAGCAGTACTTC. It is translated as CASSLSRQESYEQYF.

The chain has TRBV11-2 and TRBJ1-1, with D possibly matching TRBD1 (5 bases). The germline V gene encodes CDR1 SGHAT and CDR2 FQNNGV. The CDR3 has 13 amino acids. Trimming left V 8 bases short and J 2 bases short, with 12 bases between. The CDR3 reads CASLKTGNTEAFF. The DNA of the CDR3 is TGTGCCAGCCTTAAAACAGGCAACACTGAAGCTTTCTTT.

As DNA, the CDR3 is TGCGCCAGCAGCCAAGATAGCGCGGGAGGCCTGGGTACGCAGTATTTT. This encodes CASSQDSAGGLGTQYF. V usage is TRBV4-1 and J usage is TRBJ2-3; 8 bases fit TRBD2. Germline values: CDR1 MGHRA, CDR2 YSYEKL. V was clipped by 0 bases and J by 8 bases; unmatched bases: 10. CDR3 size: 16 residues.

This clone showed up many times. CDR3 sequence: CATSGSSQPQHF. CDR3 nucleotides: TGTGCCACCAGCGGGAGCTCTCAGCCCCAGCATTTT. The J gene is TRBJ1-5, the V gene TRBV15; no firm D call. The CDR3 loop spans 12 amino acids. Trimming left V 5 bases short and J 6 bases short, with 8 bases between. From germline, CDR1 is LNHNV and CDR2 YYDKDF (reference sequence).

By sample share, this clone is medium-sized (0.01 to 0.1%). The V call is TRBV7-9, the J call TRBJ2-7; 8 bases align to TRBD1. Losses at the gene ends were 3 bases for V and 0 bases for J; bases not matched to a gene: 1. Germline CDR1 SEHNR, CDR2 FQNEAQ (reference sequence). The CDR3 runs to 14 residues. The CDR3 DNA is TGTGCCAGCAGCTTGGGACAGGACTCCTACGAGCAGTACTTC. Translation gives CASSLGQDSYEQYF.

This chain uses TRBV11-2 with TRBJ2-7, with TRBD1 matching 7 bases. Germline V gives CDR1 SGHAT, CDR2 FQNNGV. Trimming took 5 bases from V and 6 from J; bases not matched to a gene: 10. The CDR3 consists of 14 residues. CDR3 region: CASSNAGGPTEQYF. The CDR3 DNA sequence: TGTGCCAGCAGCAACGCAGGGGGACCGACCGAGCAGTACTTC.

This clone has ten or more counts. The rearrangement joins TRBV6-1 to TRBJ2-1; the match to TRBD2 covers 8 bases. Per the germline V gene, CDR1 is MNHNS and CDR2 is SASEGT. CDR3 length: 16 amino acids. Trimming removed 4 bases from V and 0 bases from J; junction bases left unmatched: 5. CDR3 bases: TGTGCCAGCAGTGTTCTTAGCGGGAACTCCTACAATGAGCAGTTCTTC. This translates into CASSVLSGNSYNEQFF.

This rearrangement joins TRBV19 to TRBJ2-2; D possibly uses TRBD1 or TRBD2 (7 bases each). The CDR3 spans 15 residues. The germline gives CDR1 LNHDA, CDR2 SQIVND (reference sequence). V lost 6 bases and J lost 5, with 16 bases in between. The CDR3 reads CASRETGRGTGELFF. The DNA for the CDR3 is TGTGCCAGTAGAGAGACAGGGAGGGGGACCGGGGAGCTGTTTTTT.

This clone came up many times. The rearrangement links TRBV5-4 to TRBJ1-2; 12 bases are shared with TRBD1. CDR1 is SGHNT, CDR2 YYREEE, per germline (reference sequence). The junction had 6 bases not matched to a gene; V was cut back by 4 bases and J by 5 bases. The CDR3 runs 15 residues. The CDR3 DNA reads TGTGCCAGCAGCCATGGGGACAGGGGGCAATATGGCTACACCTTC. Translation gives CASSHGDRGQYGYTF.

This clone was observed a handful of times. The chain employs TRBV7-9 and TRBJ2-7; no definite D call. CDR3 length: 12 amino acids. In germline, CDR1 is SEHNR, CDR2 FQNEAQ (reference sequence). Trimming left V 6 bases short and J 6 bases short, with 12 bases between. DNA of the CDR3: TGTGCCAGCAGTAAGGAAGGTACCGAGCAGTACTTC. Translating gives CASSKEGTEQYF.

Judged by abundance, this clone is medium-sized. The chain uses TRBV4-2 and TRBJ1-5, with no clear D. CDR3 length: 13 amino acids. CDR1 LGHNA and CDR2 YNFKEQ come from the germline V gene. Trimming pared 0 bases from V and 5 bases from J, leaving 5 bases between. As DNA, the CDR3 is TGTGCCAGCAGCCAAGATCAGGATCAGCCCCAGCATTTT. Translating it yields CASSQDQDQPQHF.

The sample holds many counts of this clone. This chain joins TRBV15 and TRBJ2-3; 11 nucleotides match TRBD2. CDR1 LNHNV and CDR2 YYDKDF come from the germline V gene (reference sequence). There are 18 residues in the CDR3. After removal of 4 bases from V and 3 bases from J, the junction contained 12 bases not matched to a gene. As DNA, the CDR3 is TGTGCCACCAGCATAAGACTCACTAGCGGGAGATCTACAGATACGCAGTATTTT. Its protein is CATSIRLTSGRSTDTQYF.

The chain's CDR3 is CASSSGTSGREQYF. Here the CDR3 DNA reads TGTGCCAGCAGCTCCGGGACTAGCGGGAGGGAGCAGTACTTC. The chain employs TRBV7-2 and TRBJ2-7, with TRBD2 matching 15 bases. With 4 bases clipped from V and 7 bases from J, the junction kept 2 bases outside the gene matches. The CDR3 contains 14 residues. CDR1 and CDR2 (germline): SGHTA, FQGNSA.

This clone is termed medium-sized. The chain carries TRBV28 and TRBJ1-4; no reliable D call. The germline V gene has CDR1 MDHEN and CDR2 SYDVKM. This CDR3 region has 13 residues. V lost 10 bases and J lost 5, with 14 bases in between. The CDR3 nucleotides read TGTGCCACCCATCCGGCGGGGAATGAAAAACTGTTTTTT. Translating gives CATHPAGNEKLFF.

The V gene is TRBV6-1, the J gene TRBJ2-3, with unresolved D. The CDR3 consists of 15 residues. Trimming took off 2 bases at V and 4 bases at J, with 13 bases between the two ends. CDR1 and CDR2 (germline): MNHNS, SASEGT. The CDR3 bases are TGTGCCAGCAGTGAAAGACCGGGCGAGGCAGATACGCAGTATTTT. Protein product: CASSERPGEADTQYF.